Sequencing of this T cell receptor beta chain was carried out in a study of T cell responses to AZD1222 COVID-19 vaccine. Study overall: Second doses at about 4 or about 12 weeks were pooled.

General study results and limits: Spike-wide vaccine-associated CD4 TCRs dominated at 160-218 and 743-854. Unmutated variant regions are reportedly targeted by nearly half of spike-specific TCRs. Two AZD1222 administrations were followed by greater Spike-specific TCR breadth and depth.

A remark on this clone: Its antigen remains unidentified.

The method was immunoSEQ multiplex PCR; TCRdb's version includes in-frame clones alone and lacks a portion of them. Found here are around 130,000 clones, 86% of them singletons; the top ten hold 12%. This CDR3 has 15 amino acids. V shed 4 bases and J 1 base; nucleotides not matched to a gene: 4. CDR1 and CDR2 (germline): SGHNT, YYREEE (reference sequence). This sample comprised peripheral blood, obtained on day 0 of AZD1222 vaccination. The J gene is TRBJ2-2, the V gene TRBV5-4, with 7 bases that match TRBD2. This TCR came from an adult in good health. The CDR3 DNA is TGTGCCAGCAGCCCCCCTAGCGGGAACACCGGGGAGCTGTTTTTT. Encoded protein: CASSPPSGNTGELFF.